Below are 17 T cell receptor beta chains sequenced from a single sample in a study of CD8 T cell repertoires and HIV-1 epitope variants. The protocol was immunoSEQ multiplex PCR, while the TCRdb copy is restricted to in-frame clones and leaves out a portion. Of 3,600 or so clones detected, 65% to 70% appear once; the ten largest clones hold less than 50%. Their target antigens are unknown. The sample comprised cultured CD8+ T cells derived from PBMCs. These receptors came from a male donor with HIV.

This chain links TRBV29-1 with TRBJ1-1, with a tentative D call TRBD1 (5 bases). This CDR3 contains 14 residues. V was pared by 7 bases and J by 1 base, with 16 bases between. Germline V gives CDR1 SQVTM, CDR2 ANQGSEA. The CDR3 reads CSGRDSAANTEAFF. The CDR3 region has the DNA TGCAGCGGCCGGGACTCAGCCGCGAACACTGAAGCTTTCTTT.

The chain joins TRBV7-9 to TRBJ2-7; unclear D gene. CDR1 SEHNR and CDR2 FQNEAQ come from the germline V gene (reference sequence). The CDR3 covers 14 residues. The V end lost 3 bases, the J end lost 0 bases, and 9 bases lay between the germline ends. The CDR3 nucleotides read TGTGCCAGCAGCTTGGGCAGTAGCTCCTACGAGCAGTACTTC. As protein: CASSLGSSSYEQYF.

The CDR3 region has the DNA TGTGCCAGCAGTTTTATCGGGACGCCCCGTATAAGCGGCTACACCTTC. As protein: CASSFIGTPRISGYTF. The chain carries TRBV28 and TRBJ1-2, with TRBD1 as a possible D gene (5 bases). The CDR3 sequence is 16 residues long. Germline lookup yields CDR1 MDHEN and CDR2 SYDVKM. Trimming shortened V by 3 bases and J by 8 bases, and 22 bases separated the two germline ends.

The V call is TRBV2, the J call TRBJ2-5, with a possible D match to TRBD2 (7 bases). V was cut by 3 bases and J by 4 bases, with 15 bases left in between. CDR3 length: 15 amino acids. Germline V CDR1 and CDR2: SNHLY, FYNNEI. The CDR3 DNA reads TGTGCCAGCAGTGACCTAGCGGAGGGGGGAGAGACCCAGTACTTC. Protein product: CASSDLAEGGETQYF.

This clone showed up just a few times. The CDR3 loop reads CASRPEAMNTEAFF. CDR3 nucleotide sequence: TGTGCCAGCCGCCCCGAGGCCATGAACACTGAAGCTTTCTTT. The J gene is TRBJ1-1, the V gene TRBV19; D unclear. The germline V gene has CDR1 LNHDA and CDR2 SQIVND (reference sequence). V was clipped by 9 bases and J by 0 bases, with 14 bases between them. The CDR3 totals 14 residues.

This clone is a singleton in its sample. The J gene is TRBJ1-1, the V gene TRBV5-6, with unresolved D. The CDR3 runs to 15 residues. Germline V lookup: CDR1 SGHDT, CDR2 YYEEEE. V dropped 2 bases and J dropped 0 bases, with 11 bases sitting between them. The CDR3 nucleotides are TGTGCCAGCAGCTTCTCTCCTACAGTGAACACTGAAGCTTTCTTT. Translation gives CASSFSPTVNTEAFF.

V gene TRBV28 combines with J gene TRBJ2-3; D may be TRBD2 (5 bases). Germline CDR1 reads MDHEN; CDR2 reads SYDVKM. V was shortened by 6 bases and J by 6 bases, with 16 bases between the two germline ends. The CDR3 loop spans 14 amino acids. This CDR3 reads CASSTAEELDTQYF. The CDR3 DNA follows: TGTGCCAGCAGCACCGCGGAGGAGTTGGATACGCAGTATTTT. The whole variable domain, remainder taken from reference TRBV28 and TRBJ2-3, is DVKVTQSSRYLVKRTGEKVFLECVQDMDHENMFWYRQDPGLGLRLIYFSYDVKMKEKGDIPEGYSVSREKKERFSLILESASTNQTSMYLCASSTAEELDTQYFGPGTRLTVL.

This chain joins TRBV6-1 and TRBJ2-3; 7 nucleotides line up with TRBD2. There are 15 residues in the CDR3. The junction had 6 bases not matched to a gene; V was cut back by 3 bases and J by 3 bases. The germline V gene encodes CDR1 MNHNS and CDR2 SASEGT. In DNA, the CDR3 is TGTGCCAGCAGTGATAGGTGGGAGGGAACAGATACGCAGTATTTT. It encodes CASSDRWEGTDTQYF.

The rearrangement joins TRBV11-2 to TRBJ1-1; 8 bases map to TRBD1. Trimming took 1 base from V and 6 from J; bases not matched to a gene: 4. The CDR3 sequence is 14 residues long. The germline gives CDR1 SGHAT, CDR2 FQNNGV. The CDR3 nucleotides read TGTGCCAGCAGCTTAGGGACAGGGACTTCTGAAGCTTTCTTT. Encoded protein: CASSLGTGTSEAFF.

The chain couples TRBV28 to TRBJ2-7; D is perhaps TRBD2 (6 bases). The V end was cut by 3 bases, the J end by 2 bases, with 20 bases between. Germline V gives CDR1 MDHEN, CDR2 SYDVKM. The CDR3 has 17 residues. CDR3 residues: CASSFPLRLESTYEQYF. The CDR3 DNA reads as TGTGCCAGCAGTTTCCCCTTGAGACTAGAATCCACCTACGAGCAGTACTTC.

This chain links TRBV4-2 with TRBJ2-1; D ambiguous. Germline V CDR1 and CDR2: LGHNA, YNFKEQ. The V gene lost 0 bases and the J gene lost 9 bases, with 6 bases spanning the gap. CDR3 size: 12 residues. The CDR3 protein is CASSQDRTEQFF. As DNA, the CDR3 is TGTGCCAGCAGCCAAGATCGGACTGAGCAGTTCTTC.

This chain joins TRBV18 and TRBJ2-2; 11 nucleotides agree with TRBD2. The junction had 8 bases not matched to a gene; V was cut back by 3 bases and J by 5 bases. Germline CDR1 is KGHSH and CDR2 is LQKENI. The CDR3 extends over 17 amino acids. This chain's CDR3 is CASSPSASGGLTGELFF. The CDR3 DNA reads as TGTGCCAGCTCACCCAGCGCTAGCGGGGGGCTTACCGGGGAGCTGTTTTTT.

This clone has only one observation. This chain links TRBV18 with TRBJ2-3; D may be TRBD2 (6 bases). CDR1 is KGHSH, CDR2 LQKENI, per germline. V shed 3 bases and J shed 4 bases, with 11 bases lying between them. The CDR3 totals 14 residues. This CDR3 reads CASSPEGLADTQYF. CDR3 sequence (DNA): TGTGCCAGCTCACCGGAGGGGCTAGCAGATACGCAGTATTTT.

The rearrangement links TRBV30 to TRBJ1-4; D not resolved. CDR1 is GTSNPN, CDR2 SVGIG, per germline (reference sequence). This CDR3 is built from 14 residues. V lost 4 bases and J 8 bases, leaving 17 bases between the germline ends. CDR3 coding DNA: TGTGCCTGGACCCCCGTCCTATTTGGGGAAAAACTGTTTTTT. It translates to CAWTPVLFGEKLFF.

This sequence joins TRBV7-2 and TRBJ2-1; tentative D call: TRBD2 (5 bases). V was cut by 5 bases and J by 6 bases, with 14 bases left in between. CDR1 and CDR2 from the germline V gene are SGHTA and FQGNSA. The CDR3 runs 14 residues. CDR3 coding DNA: TGTGCCAGCAGCACTGTTCGGGAAACCAATGAGCAGTTCTTC. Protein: CASSTVRETNEQFF. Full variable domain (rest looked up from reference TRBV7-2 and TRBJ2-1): GAGVSQSPSNKVTEKGKDVELRCDPISGHTALYWYRQSLGQGLEFLIYFQGNSAPDKSGLPSDRFSAERTGGSVSTLTIQRTQQEDSAVYLCASSTVRETNEQFFGPGTRLTVL.

The CDR3 spells CASSLGAAMNTEAFF. The CDR3 coding sequence is TGTGCCAGCAGCTTGGGGGCAGCAATGAACACTGAAGCTTTCTTT. V and J are TRBV5-6 and TRBJ1-1; D is ambiguous. From germline, CDR1 is SGHDT and CDR2 YYEEEE. The CDR3 totals 15 residues. Deletions cut 0 bases from V and 0 bases from J, with 9 bases between.

As DNA, the CDR3 is TGTGCCAGTGGACAGGGGGGCAATGAAGCTTTCTTT. Translation: CASGQGGNEAFF. The rearrangement links TRBV6-1 to TRBJ1-1; 10 bases are shared with TRBD1. The CDR3 extends over 12 amino acids. Germline-derived CDR1 and CDR2 are MNHNS and SASEGT. The V segment lost 9 bases and the J segment 7 bases; nucleotides outside the gene matches: 5.